The 8 T cell receptor beta chains given below trace back to one sample, sequenced in a study of somatic mutations in cytotoxic T cells in rheumatoid arthritis. Assay: immunoSEQ multiplex PCR; the TCRdb copy retains only in-frame clones and omits some. The sample contains about 3,900 clones, under 95% of which appear only once. Material: CD8+ T cells sorted from blood. Receptors originate from an older woman with rheumatoid arthritis.

The rearrangement joins TRBV11-2 to TRBJ2-1, with D unresolved. Per germline, CDR1 SGHAT and CDR2 FQNNGV. This CDR3 comprises 16 residues. V dropped 0 bases and J dropped 7 bases, with 16 bases sitting between them. CDR3 coding DNA: TGTGCCAGCAGCTTAGATCCCCTTCTGGGCTCAAATGAGCAGTTCTTC. Amino acids: CASSLDPLLGSNEQFF.

The chain is built from TRBV7-4 and TRBJ2-4; 8 bases line up with TRBD2. CDR3 length: 16 residues. The V gene's germline CDR1 is SGHVT and CDR2 SQSDAQ. The V gene end was trimmed by 7 bases and the J gene end by 0 bases; junction bases not matched to a gene: 8. The CDR3 DNA follows: TGTGCCAGCACCGAGCGGGAGCCTTTAGCCAAAAACATTCAGTACTTC. It yields the protein CASTEREPLAKNIQYF.

The chain employs TRBV9 and TRBJ2-1; D might be TRBD1 (5 bases). CDR3 length: 13 residues. Germline V gene lookup returns CDR1 SGDLS and CDR2 YYNGEE. V was shortened by 6 bases and J by 4 bases, with 11 bases between the two germline ends. The CDR3 region has the DNA TGTGCCAGCACTCAGGGAACATACAATGAGCAGTTCTTC. Translating it yields CASTQGTYNEQFF.

The chain carries TRBV5-6 and TRBJ1-1; maybe TRBD1 (6 bases). This CDR3 has 12 amino acids. The germline V and J ends were trimmed by 7 bases and 10 bases, with 17 bases remaining between them. In germline, CDR1 is SGHDT, CDR2 YYEEEE. CDR3 in amino acids: CASGVTGYGAFF. CDR3 in DNA: TGTGCCAGCGGGGTAACAGGGTACGGAGCTTTCTTT.

This clone was counted a single time. The V call is TRBV7-9, the J call TRBJ2-2; 8 nucleotides match TRBD1. Losses at the gene ends were 8 bases for V and 5 bases for J; bases not matched to a gene: 10. The CDR3 is 15 residues long. Germline V gives CDR1 SEHNR, CDR2 FQNEAQ (reference sequence). The CDR3 region has the DNA TGTGCCAGCCCACGGGCCAGGGGGCTTACCGGGGAGCTGTTTTTT. Translating gives CASPRARGLTGELFF.

The chain couples TRBV7-9 to TRBJ2-1; 10 bases match TRBD1. The germline gives CDR1 SEHNR, CDR2 FQNEAQ (reference sequence). Trimming removed 5 bases from V and 7 bases from J; junction bases left unmatched: 11. The CDR3 is made up of 16 amino acids. The CDR3 loop reads CASSPTTGQGKNEQFF. The CDR3 bases are TGTGCCAGCAGCCCTACTACGGGACAGGGGAAGAATGAGCAGTTCTTC.

V and J are TRBV30 and TRBJ2-1; D unclear. Trimming cost V 5 bases and J 0 bases, with 8 bases left between them. The CDR3 is 13 amino acids. Per germline, CDR1 GTSNPN and CDR2 SVGIG (reference sequence). The CDR3 bases are TGTGCCTGGGAGGCGAGCTCCTACAATGAGCAGTTCTTC. As protein: CAWEASSYNEQFF.

J is TRBJ2-7 and V is TRBV10-3, with D possibly being TRBD2 (5 bases). Germline lookup yields CDR1 ENHRY and CDR2 SYGVKD. This CDR3 contains 14 residues. The V end was cut by 7 bases, the J end by 0 bases, with 13 bases between. The CDR3 region is CAIKPLVSSYEQYF. The CDR3 DNA reads TGTGCCATCAAACCACTAGTGTCCTCCTACGAGCAGTACTTC.